The sequence of this T cell receptor (beta chain) was determined in a study of OX40 agonist ivuxolimab in advanced cancers. Study information: Patients got intravenous ivuxolimab at 0.01 to 10 mg/kg every 2 weeks. Broader study findings: At 0.1 to 3.0 mg/kg, clonal expansion of CD4+ and CD8+ blood T cells had occurred by week 6. Average numbers of expanded clones were greater in CD8+ T cells than in CD4+.

V was clipped by 3 bases and J by 7 bases, with 10 bases between them. CDR3 size: 14 residues. CDR1 is MNHEY, CDR2 SMNVEV, per germline (reference sequence). With regard to this clone: Its antigen is not identified.

The method was immunoSEQ multiplex PCR; TCRdb's version includes in-frame clones alone and lacks a portion of them. The top ten hold 0.7% of the sample, which has almost 65,000 clones, 83% seen once. Sequencing was performed on CD4+ or CD8+ T cells sorted from blood, taken in a trial of the OX40 agonist ivuxolimab. J is TRBJ2-6 and V is TRBV27, with D possibly being TRBD1 (6 bases). This receptor was taken from an adult with an advanced solid tumor such as melanoma, head and neck, liver or kidney cancer. The CDR3 bases are TGTGCCAGCAGTTTCTTACAGGGAGCCAACGTCCTGACTTTC. It translates to CASSFLQGANVLTF.